This TCR beta chain was profiled in a study of cytomegalovirus exposure and HLA in healthy donors. About this clone: The same CDR3 is also encoded by other DNA sequences in this sample.

PCR amplification relied on 60 Vbeta primers (plus 13 Jbeta primers). Under the authors' procedure: Unique TCR beta chains totaled 80 million to 100 million in a later count, with approximately 10 million of them shared. Assay used: immunoSEQ multiplex PCR; TCRdb lists only in-frame clones, some missing. The V and J calls and clone size were taken over from that table, and D and trimming were inferred from the DNA. The table has around 150,000 clones, about 75% seen once. V gave up 0 bases and J gave up 6 bases; unmatched junction bases: 4. The germline CDR1 and CDR2 sequences are MNHNY and SVGAGI (reference sequence). The CDR3 totals 14 residues.

The source material was PBMCs. The J gene is TRBJ2-7, the V gene TRBV6-6; 8 positions match TRBD1. The sequence was collected from a female donor in good health and CMV-seronegative. The CDR3 DNA reads TGTGCCAGCAGTTACTCGGACAGGGCGGGCGAGCAGTACTTC. Translation gives CASSYSDRAGEQYF.